The present TCR beta chain was sequenced within a study of CD8+CD57+ T cells in acquired aplastic anemia. The wider study: Healthy CD8+ samples averaged roughly 9.9 million reads. Study results and limitations: The number of CD8+ CDR3 sequences shared by patients and controls was approximately 28.

This clonotype has a count of ten or more. What it recognizes is unknown. Genomic DNA provided the template from which TCR beta VDJ and CDR3 profiles were obtained. TCRdb analysed the reads with MiXCR anew, one entry per CDR3 protein. The sample holds some 410,000 distinct CDR3 sequences, 65% to 80% seen once. Input material: sorted CD4+, CD8+, or CD8+CD57+ T cells (not recorded which) from PBMCs. This TCR came from a human donor in good health, serving as a control.

The DNA for the CDR3 is TGTGCCAGCAGTCGGGGACGGGACGGGGAGCTGTTTTTT. Translated, it gives CASSRGRDGELFF. The chain combines TRBV6-5 with TRBJ2-2; D may match TRBD1 or TRBD2 (5 bases each). Germline assignment: CDR1 MNHEY and CDR2 SVGAGI. V was cut by 5 bases and J by 7 bases, with 11 bases left in between. This CDR3 contains 13 residues.